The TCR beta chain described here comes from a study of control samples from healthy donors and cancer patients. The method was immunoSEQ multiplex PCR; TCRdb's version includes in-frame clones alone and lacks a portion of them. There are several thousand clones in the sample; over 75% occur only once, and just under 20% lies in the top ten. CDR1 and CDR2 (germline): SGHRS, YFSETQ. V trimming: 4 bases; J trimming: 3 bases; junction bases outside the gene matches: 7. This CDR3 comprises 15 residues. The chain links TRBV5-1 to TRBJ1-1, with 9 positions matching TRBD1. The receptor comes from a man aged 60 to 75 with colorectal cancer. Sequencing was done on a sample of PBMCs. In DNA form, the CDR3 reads TGCGCCAGCAGCCCGGAGGGACAGGGATACACTGAAGCTTTCTTT. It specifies CASSPEGQGYTEAFF.